The 7 T cell receptor beta chains below all came from one sample that was sequenced in a study of CD8 T cells in Susac syndrome. A quantity of about 0.5 to 1 ug RNA underwent reverse transcription using random hexamers. Each CDR3 protein is one row after TCRdb ran MiXCR on the immunoSEQ multiplex PCR reads. Here the sample spans roughly 200,000 distinct CDR3 sequences, around 94% being singletons. What was sequenced was CD4+ T cells from PBMCs. The source is a human donor with Susac syndrome.

This rearrangement joins TRBV27 to TRBJ2-1, with a weak D call TRBD1 (5 bases). Germline V gene lookup returns CDR1 MNHEY and CDR2 SMNVEV (reference sequence). This CDR3 contains 14 residues. V shed 4 bases and J shed 8 bases, with 15 bases lying between them. CDR3 region: CASSSGLVVYEQFF. The DNA of the CDR3 is TGTGCCAGCAGTTCAGGGCTAGTAGTCTATGAGCAGTTCTTC.

The V and J genes are TRBV11-2 and TRBJ2-1; D might be TRBD2 (6 bases). The V end was cut by 4 bases, the J end by 4 bases, with 11 bases between. The CDR3 runs to 14 residues. Germline CDR1 SGHAT, CDR2 FQNNGV. The CDR3 DNA is TGTGCCAGCAGCTCCACCCTAGCGTACAATGAGCAGTTCTTC. Its translation is CASSSTLAYNEQFF.

This clonotype was observed once. The chain combines TRBV4-1 with TRBJ2-5; D could derive from TRBD1 or TRBD2 (5 bases each). The germline V gene encodes CDR1 MGHRA and CDR2 YSYEKL. The ends were cut back, 1 base at V and 2 bases at J, with 11 bases in the middle. The CDR3 contains 15 residues. CDR3 region: CASSQVGVFQETQYF. CDR3 nucleotides: TGCGCCAGCAGCCAAGTGGGGGTATTTCAAGAGACCCAGTACTTC.

The CDR3 reads CASSSLMGGSTDTQYF. The CDR3 DNA sequence: TGTGCCAGCAGCTCCCTAATGGGCGGAAGCACAGATACGCAGTATTTT. This sequence joins TRBV5-4 and TRBJ2-3; D not certain. CDR1 is SGHNT, CDR2 YYREEE, per germline (reference sequence). This CDR3 is built from 16 residues. Deletions cut 3 bases from V and 0 bases from J, with 14 bases between.

This rearrangement joins TRBV5-1 to TRBJ2-1; weak D call: TRBD1 (6 bases). CDR1 is SGHRS, CDR2 YFSETQ, per germline. Trimming cost V 4 bases and J 0 bases, with 11 bases left between them. This CDR3 has 15 residues. In DNA form, the CDR3 reads TGCGCCAGCAGCCTGGACAGCAGCTCCTACAATGAGCAGTTCTTC. Translation gives CASSLDSSSYNEQFF.

The chain is built from TRBV20-1 and TRBJ2-7; 7 nucleotides align to TRBD1. V trimming: 3 bases; J trimming: 0 bases; junction bases outside the gene matches: 8. CDR1 is DFQATT and CDR2 is SNEGSKA in the germline V gene (reference sequence). There are 15 residues in the CDR3. The CDR3 spells CSASGDSLSSYEQYF. The CDR3 DNA reads TGCAGTGCTAGTGGGGACAGCCTGAGCTCCTACGAGCAGTACTTC.

The J gene is TRBJ2-1, the V gene TRBV7-9, with TRBD2 as a possible D gene (6 bases). Trimming removed 5 bases at V and 7 bases at J, with 21 bases between. This CDR3 comprises 16 residues. CDR1 is SEHNR, CDR2 FQNEAQ, per germline (reference sequence). CDR3 amino acids: CASSAQQGGVRNEQFF. In DNA form, the CDR3 reads TGTGCCAGCAGCGCACAGCAAGGCGGGGTAAGAAATGAGCAGTTCTTC.